The subject of this entry is one T cell receptor beta chain. In the study's own analysis: The authors estimated nucleated cell counts from reference gene primer amplification. Some clones are missing from TCRdb's copy, which holds only in-frame ones; the method was immunoSEQ multiplex PCR. The DNA was the basis for D and trimming; V, J and clone size are from that table. The table lists under 300,000 clones, approximately 85% of them singletons. This sample was included in a study of blood T cell repertoires in COVID-19. Study summary: Both acute and convalescent COVID-19 samples were obtained from the United States, Italy and Spain. The cDNA or gDNA used as material had been derived from T cells, B-cell-depleted T cells, or PBMCs.

The receptor was isolated from an older woman with active or convalescent COVID-19. Input material: peripheral blood.

CDR3: CASSFPAGGSHEQFF. The CDR3 DNA sequence: TGTGCCAGCAGCTTCCCGGCGGGGGGGTCCCATGAGCAGTTCTTC. This chain joins TRBV7-8 and TRBJ2-1; TRBD2 agrees at 9 bases. The germline gives CDR1 SGHVS, CDR2 FQNEAQ. V lost 3 bases and J lost 8; bases outside the gene matches: 8. There are 15 residues in the CDR3. The whole variable domain, filled in from reference TRBV7-8 and TRBJ2-1, reads GAGVSQSPRYKVAKRGQDVALRCDPISGHVSLFWYQQALGQGPEFLTYFQNEAQLDKSGLPSDRFFAERPEGSVSTLKIQRTQQEDSAVYLCASSFPAGGSHEQFFGPGTRLTVL.